This T cell receptor (beta chain) comes out of a study of early T cells in non-severe SARS-CoV-2 infection. As for the study in general: Chains were not paired, and sequencing was done on bulk RNA from unsorted whole blood. Whole-study findings and limits: Using VDJdb, the matching emphasized anti-spike CD8 responses while missing private and CD4 specificities.

Germline CDR1 is WNHNN and CDR2 is SYGVQD (reference sequence). This CDR3 is built from 11 residues. V was trimmed by 6 bases and J by 7 bases, leaving 7 bases between them. This clonotype was counted many times. Its specificity is not known. Individual cDNA molecules were tagged with unique molecular identifiers, the study reported. MiXCR, applied by TCRdb to the 5' RACE reads, yields one record per CDR3 protein. The sample has 55,000 or so distinct CDR3 sequences; roughly 10% are singletons. Material: whole blood. The rearrangement links TRBV10-1 to TRBJ2-1; D is undetermined. The sequence was collected from an adult who was a healthcare worker with PCR-confirmed SARS-CoV-2 infection or an uninfected control (not recorded which). The CDR3 sequence is CASSLDNEQFF. The CDR3 DNA follows: TGCGCCAGCAGCCTAGATAATGAGCAGTTCTTC.